One and the same sample provided the 25 T cell receptor beta chains below, sequenced in a study of blood T cell repertoires in COVID-19. Using immunoSEQ multiplex PCR, the repertoire was profiled, and TCRdb retains in-frame clones only, with some absent. The sample shows under 300,000 clones, 85% to 90% of them seen only once. Material: peripheral blood. Receptor source: a man aged 18 to 29 with active or convalescent COVID-19.

The chain recombines TRBV29-1 with TRBJ2-5, with D tentatively TRBD1 (6 bases). Germline CDR1 and CDR2: SQVTM and ANQGSEA. The V gene lost 4 bases and the J gene lost 4 bases, with 16 bases spanning the gap. This CDR3 has 14 residues. The CDR3 spells CSVGGTQRSETQYF. The CDR3 DNA reads TGCAGCGTTGGGGGGACACAGAGATCAGAGACCCAGTACTTC.

The rearrangement links TRBV11-2 to TRBJ2-7, with D maybe TRBD1 (6 bases). Germline loops: CDR1 SGHAT, CDR2 FQNNGV. The CDR3 loop spans 14 amino acids. The V end lost 9 bases, the J end lost 4 bases, and 19 bases lay between the germline ends. The CDR3 DNA reads as TGTGCCAGTGGCATAGCTAGGGGACAATACGAGCAGTACTTC. Protein: CASGIARGQYEQYF.

The chain is built from TRBV6-5 and TRBJ2-5; TRBD1 matches 9 bases. The J segment lost 5 bases and the V segment lost 4 bases, leaving 8 bases of the junction unmatched. This CDR3 contains 15 residues. The germline V gene encodes CDR1 MNHEY and CDR2 SVGAGI. The CDR3 protein is CASSSGTGWKETQYF. CDR3 DNA: TGTGCCAGCAGTTCCGGGACAGGGTGGAAGGAGACCCAGTACTTC.

The table lists this clone with a few counts. The genes are TRBV5-1 and TRBJ2-7; 10 nucleotides agree with TRBD1. Germline V gene lookup returns CDR1 SGHRS and CDR2 YFSETQ. V shed 2 bases, J shed 5 bases, and the junction held 4 bases outside the gene matches. The CDR3 contains 14 residues. This CDR3 reads CASSLGDRGHEQYF. CDR3 nucleotides: TGCGCCAGCAGCTTAGGAGACAGGGGGCACGAGCAGTACTTC.

The V gene is TRBV18, the J gene TRBJ1-2; D is undetermined. V shed 1 base and J shed 5 bases, with 11 bases lying between them. Per germline, CDR1 KGHSH and CDR2 LQKENI. This CDR3 region has 14 residues. CDR3 in amino acids: CASSPQAGNYGYTF. The DNA for the CDR3 is TGTGCCAGCTCACCACAGGCGGGGAATTATGGCTACACCTTC.

The chain couples TRBV19 to TRBJ1-2; D remains unclear. V lost 7 bases, J lost 6 bases, and 18 bases lay in between. The CDR3 covers 14 residues. Germline V gene data show CDR1 as LNHDA and CDR2 as SQIVND (reference sequence). For the CDR3, the DNA is TGTGCCAGTACCCACCACCGCGGGGTGAATGGCTACACCTTC. It codes for CASTHHRGVNGYTF.

This clone has at least ten counts. The J gene is TRBJ2-2, the V gene TRBV4-2, with 10 nucleotides matching TRBD2. V lost 2 bases and J lost 3; bases outside the gene matches: 0. CDR3 length equals 15 residues. The germline V gene has CDR1 LGHNA and CDR2 YNFKEQ. The CDR3 DNA is TGTGCCAGCAGCCAACTAGCGGGAGACACCGGGGAGCTGTTTTTT. Protein sequence: CASSQLAGDTGELFF.

The chain has TRBV2 and TRBJ2-5; D gene unclear. Germline assignment: CDR1 SNHLY and CDR2 FYNNEI. Trimming removed 10 bases from V and 0 bases from J, with 6 bases in between. The CDR3 covers 11 residues. CDR3 protein: CATENQETQYF. The CDR3 nucleotides read TGTGCCACAGAAAACCAAGAGACCCAGTACTTC.

The chain couples TRBV5-4 to TRBJ2-1, with 13 bases aligning to TRBD2. Germline V lookup: CDR1 SGHNT, CDR2 YYREEE (reference sequence). Unmatched junction bases numbered 11, after V lost 6 bases and J lost 8 bases. This CDR3 is 16 amino acids long. The CDR3 region is CASTSVGTSGVYEQFF. The CDR3 DNA is TGTGCCAGCACCTCAGTGGGGACTAGCGGGGTGTATGAGCAGTTCTTC.

This chain links TRBV27 with TRBJ1-1; TRBD1 matches 8 bases. V gave up 4 bases and J gave up 4 bases; unmatched junction bases: 5. The CDR3 is 14 amino acids. Per the germline V gene, CDR1 is MNHEY and CDR2 is SMNVEV (reference sequence). CDR3 DNA sequence: TGTGCCAGCAGTTCGGGACAGGCGGGCACTGAAGCTTTCTTT. This codes for CASSSGQAGTEAFF.

The chain uses TRBV6-1 and TRBJ2-7, with D possibly TRBD2 on 5 matching bases. V was pared by 2 bases and J by 1 base, with 12 bases between. Germline-derived CDR1 and CDR2 are MNHNS and SASEGT. The CDR3 consists of 15 residues. CDR3 residues: CASSETGWRSYEQYF. The CDR3 DNA sequence: TGTGCCAGCAGTGAAACGGGGTGGCGGTCCTACGAGCAGTACTTC.

The chain has TRBV19 and TRBJ2-3; D perhaps matches TRBD2 (5 bases). Trimming stripped 6 bases from V and 6 bases from J, with 16 bases between. There are 14 residues in the CDR3. Germline assignment: CDR1 LNHDA and CDR2 SQIVND (reference sequence). The CDR3 sequence: CASSRNVWEDTQYF. The DNA of the CDR3 is TGTGCCAGTAGCCGCAACGTTTGGGAGGATACGCAGTATTTT.

This clone was recorded only once. The chain combines TRBV7-6 with TRBJ1-5, with D possibly TRBD1 on 6 matching bases. Germline V gene data show CDR1 as SGHVS and CDR2 as FNYEAQ. This CDR3 has 16 residues. V lost 1 base and J lost 4, with 14 bases in between. DNA for the CDR3: TGTGCCAGCAGCTTAGGAACAGGGATGGGAAATCAGCCCCAGCATTTT. Translating it yields CASSLGTGMGNQPQHF.

The chain is built from TRBV12-3 or TRBV12-4 and TRBJ1-5; no reliable D call. The V end lost 6 bases, the J end lost 6 bases, and 12 bases lay between the germline ends. The CDR3 is 13 amino acids. The CDR3 spells CASSSHLSQPQHF. The CDR3 DNA reads TGTGCCAGCAGCTCCCACTTATCTCAGCCCCAGCATTTT.

The chain is built from TRBV11-3 and TRBJ2-7; 7 bases agree with TRBD1. After removal of 1 base from V and 0 bases from J, the junction contained 3 bases not matched to a gene. CDR3 length: 15 amino acids. Germline V gene sequence: CDR1 SGHNT, CDR2 YENEEA. CDR3 in DNA: TGTGCCAGCAGCTTAGTGGGACAGATCTCCTACGAGCAGTACTTC. Residues: CASSLVGQISYEQYF.

J is TRBJ2-5 and V is TRBV27, with 10 nucleotides matching TRBD2. Germline lookup yields CDR1 MNHEY and CDR2 SMNVEV (reference sequence). The V segment lost 4 bases and the J segment 5 bases; nucleotides outside the gene matches: 7. The CDR3 covers 15 residues. CDR3 loop: CASSSSGRAFETQYF. The CDR3 bases are TGTGCCAGCAGTTCCAGCGGGAGGGCCTTTGAGACCCAGTACTTC.

This clone was counted between two and nine times. This chain links TRBV12-2 with TRBJ2-7; TRBD2 is the table's D call, not checked against the DNA. TRBV12-2 is classified as a pseudogene. The CDR3 totals 12 residues. CDR3 region: CASRFGGLEQYF. CDR3 bases: TGTGCAAGTCGCTTCGGGGGGCTCGAGCAGTACTTC.

V is TRBV28 and J is TRBJ1-2; 7 bases agree with TRBD1. Germline-derived CDR1 and CDR2 are MDHEN and SYDVKM. This CDR3 region has 13 residues. J lost 4 bases, V lost 5 bases, and 4 bases had no gene match. Here the CDR3 reads CASSRAGGYGYTF. DNA for the CDR3: TGTGCCAGCAGTCGGGCAGGGGGCTATGGCTACACCTTC.

V is TRBV6-5 and J is TRBJ1-2; D not certain. The CDR3 is 12 amino acids. In germline, CDR1 is MNHEY, CDR2 SVGAGI. Trimming cost V 8 bases and J 5 bases, with 12 bases left between them. The CDR3 DNA sequence: TGTGCCAGCCCGGGGAGGGCTTATGGCTACACCTTC. Its translation: CASPGRAYGYTF.

The chain has TRBV10-1 and TRBJ2-3, with TRBD2 as a possible D gene (6 bases). The CDR3 runs to 14 residues. Germline assignment: CDR1 WNHNN and CDR2 SYGVQD (reference sequence). V was pared by 6 bases and J by 0 bases, with 10 bases between. CDR3 nucleotide sequence: TGCGCCAGCAGCCCGGGACTTAGCACAGATACGCAGTATTTT. Translated: CASSPGLSTDTQYF.

The gene calls are TRBV13 and TRBJ2-5; 9 positions agree with TRBD2. Germline CDR1 PRHDT, CDR2 FYEKMQ (reference sequence). The junction had 10 bases not matched to a gene; V was cut back by 5 bases and J by 0 bases. CDR3 size: 17 residues. Here the CDR3 reads CASSKGLAEAYQETQYF. The CDR3 DNA is TGTGCCAGCAGCAAGGGACTAGCCGAAGCATACCAAGAGACCCAGTACTTC. Full variable domain (missing parts from reference TRBV13 and TRBJ2-5): AAGVIQSPRHLIKEKRETATLKCYPIPRHDTVYWYQQGPGQDPQFLISFYEKMQSDKGSIPDRFSAQQFSDYHSELNMSSLELGDSALYFCASSKGLAEAYQETQYFGPGTRLLVL.

In this sample, this clone turned up once. The V gene is TRBV24-1, the J gene TRBJ2-2; 11 bases map to TRBD1. This CDR3 contains 15 residues. Germline CDR1 reads KGHDR; CDR2 reads SFDVKD. The junction had 7 bases not matched to a gene; V was cut back by 8 bases and J by 6 bases. CDR3 loop: CATTLRTGGPGELFF. The CDR3 nucleotides are TGTGCCACCACTCTACGGACAGGGGGCCCCGGGGAGCTGTTTTTT.

CDR3 nucleotides: TGTGCCAGCAGTTCTAAGGGGACAGATACGCAGTATTTT. Amino acids: CASSSKGTDTQYF. The chain combines TRBV11-3 with TRBJ2-3; a weak D match, TRBD1 (5 bases). The CDR3 is made up of 13 amino acids. With 6 bases removed from V and 3 bases from J, the gap between germline ends came to 10 bases. CDR1 is SGHNT, CDR2 YENEEA, per germline.

The chain uses TRBV2 and TRBJ2-5; 10 bases align to TRBD2. CDR1 and CDR2 from the germline V gene are SNHLY and FYNNEI. The ends lost 8 bases at V and 2 bases at J; junction bases unmatched: 5. The CDR3 loop spans 14 amino acids. The CDR3 DNA reads as TGTGCCAGCGCGCAGGGACTAGCGCAAGAGACCCAGTACTTC. It translates to CASAQGLAQETQYF.

The chain joins TRBV3-1 (or the pseudogene TRBV3-2) to TRBJ1-3; D is unresolved. Trimming pared 4 bases from V and 6 bases from J, leaving 13 bases between. The CDR3 consists of 14 residues. Germline CDR1 and CDR2: LGHDT and YNNKEL (reference sequence). This chain's CDR3 is CASSPGRVENTIYF. The CDR3, as DNA: TGTGCCAGCAGCCCTGGGAGGGTTGAAAACACCATATATTTT.